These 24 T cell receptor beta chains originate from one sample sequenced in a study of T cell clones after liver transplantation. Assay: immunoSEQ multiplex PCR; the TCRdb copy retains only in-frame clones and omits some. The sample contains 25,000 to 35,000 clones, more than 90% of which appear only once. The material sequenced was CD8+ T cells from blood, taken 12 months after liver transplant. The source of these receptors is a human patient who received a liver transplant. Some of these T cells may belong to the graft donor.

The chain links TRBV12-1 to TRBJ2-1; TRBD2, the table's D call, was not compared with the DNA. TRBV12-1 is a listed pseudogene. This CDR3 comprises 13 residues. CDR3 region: CASTREKVYEQFF. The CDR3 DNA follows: TGTGCCAGCACTCGGGAGAAAGTATATGAGCAGTTCTTC.

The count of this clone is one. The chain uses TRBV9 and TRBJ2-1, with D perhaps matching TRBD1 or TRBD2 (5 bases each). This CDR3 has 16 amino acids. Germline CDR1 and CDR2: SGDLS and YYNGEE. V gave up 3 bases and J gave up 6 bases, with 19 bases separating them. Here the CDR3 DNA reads TGTGCCAGCAGCGAGGACCGGGACCTCCCCCGCAATGAGCAGTTCTTC. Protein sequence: CASSEDRDLPRNEQFF.

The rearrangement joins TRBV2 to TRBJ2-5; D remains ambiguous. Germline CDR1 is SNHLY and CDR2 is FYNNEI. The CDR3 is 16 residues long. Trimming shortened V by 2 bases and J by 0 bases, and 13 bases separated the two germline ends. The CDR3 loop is CASSEFDGVYQETQYF. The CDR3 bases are TGTGCCAGCAGTGAATTCGACGGAGTGTACCAAGAGACCCAGTACTTC. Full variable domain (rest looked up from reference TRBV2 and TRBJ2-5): EPEVTQTPSHQVTQMGQEVILRCVPISNHLYFYWYRQILGQKVEFLVSFYNNEISEKSEIFDDQFSVERPDGSNFTLKIRSTKLEDSAMYFCASSEFDGVYQETQYFGPGTRLLVL.

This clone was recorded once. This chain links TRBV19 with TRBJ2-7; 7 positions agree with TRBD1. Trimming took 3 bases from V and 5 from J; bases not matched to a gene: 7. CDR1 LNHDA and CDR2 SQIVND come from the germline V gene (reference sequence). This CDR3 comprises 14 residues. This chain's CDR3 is CASSIVTGNHEQYF. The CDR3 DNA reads TGTGCCAGTAGTATCGTGACAGGGAACCACGAGCAGTACTTC. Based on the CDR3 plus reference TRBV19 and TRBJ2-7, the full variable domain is DGGITQSPKYLFRKEGQNVTLSCEQNLNHDAMYWYRQDPGQGLRLIYYSQIVNDFQKGDIAEGYSVSREKKESFPLTVTSAQKNPTAFYLCASSIVTGNHEQYFGPGTRLTVT.

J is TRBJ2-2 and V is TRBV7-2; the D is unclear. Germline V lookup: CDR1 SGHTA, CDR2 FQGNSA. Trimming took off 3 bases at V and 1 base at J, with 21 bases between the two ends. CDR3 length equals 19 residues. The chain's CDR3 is CASSLVTPRKTLNTGELFF. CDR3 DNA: TGTGCCAGCAGCTTGGTGACTCCCAGAAAAACCCTGAACACCGGGGAGCTGTTTTTT.

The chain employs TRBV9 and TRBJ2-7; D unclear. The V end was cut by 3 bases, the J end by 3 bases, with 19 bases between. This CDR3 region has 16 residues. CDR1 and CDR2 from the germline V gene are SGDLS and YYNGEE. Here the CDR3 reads CASSEERWLHGYEQYF. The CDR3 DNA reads TGTGCCAGCAGCGAGGAGAGGTGGCTACACGGCTACGAGCAGTACTTC.

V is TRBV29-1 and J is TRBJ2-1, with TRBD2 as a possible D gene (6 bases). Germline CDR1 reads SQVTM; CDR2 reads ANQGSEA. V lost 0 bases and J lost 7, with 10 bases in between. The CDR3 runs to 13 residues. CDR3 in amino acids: CSVEDGGLNEQFF. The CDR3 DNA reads TGCAGCGTTGAAGATGGGGGGTTGAATGAGCAGTTCTTC.

This CDR3 reads CASSLGGGQPQHF. CDR3 in DNA: TGTGCCAGCAGCTTAGGGGGGGGTCAGCCCCAGCATTTT. This chain uses TRBV7-6 with TRBJ1-5, with a possible D match to TRBD1 (5 bases). Trimming cost V 1 base and J 6 bases, with 7 bases left between them. The CDR3 has 13 residues. CDR1 and CDR2 from the germline V gene are SGHVS and FNYEAQ.

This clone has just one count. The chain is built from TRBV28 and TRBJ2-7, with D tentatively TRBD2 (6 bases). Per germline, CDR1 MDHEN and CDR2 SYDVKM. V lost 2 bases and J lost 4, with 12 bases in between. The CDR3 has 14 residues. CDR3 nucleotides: TGTGCCAGCAGTTTAACGGGAGAGGCGTACGAGCAGTACTTC. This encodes CASSLTGEAYEQYF.

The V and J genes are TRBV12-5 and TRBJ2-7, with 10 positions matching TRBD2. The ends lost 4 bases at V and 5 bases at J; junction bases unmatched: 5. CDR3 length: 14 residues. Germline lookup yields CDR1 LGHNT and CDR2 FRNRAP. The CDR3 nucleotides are TGTGCTAGTGGTTCTAGCGGGAGTTTCCACGAGCAGTACTTC. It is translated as CASGSSGSFHEQYF. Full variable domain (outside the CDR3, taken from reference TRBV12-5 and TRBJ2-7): DARVTQTPRHKVTEMGQEVTMRCQPILGHNTVFWYRQTMMQGLELLAYFRNRAPLDDSGMPKDRFSAEMPDATLATLKIQPSEPRDSAVYFCASGSSGSFHEQYFGPGTRLTVT.

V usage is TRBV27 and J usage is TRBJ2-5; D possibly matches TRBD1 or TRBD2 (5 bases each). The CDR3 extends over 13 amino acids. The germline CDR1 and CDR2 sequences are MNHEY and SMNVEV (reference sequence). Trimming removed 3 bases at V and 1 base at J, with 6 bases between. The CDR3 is CASSFGTQETQYF. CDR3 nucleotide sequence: TGTGCCAGCAGTTTCGGGACCCAAGAGACCCAGTACTTC.

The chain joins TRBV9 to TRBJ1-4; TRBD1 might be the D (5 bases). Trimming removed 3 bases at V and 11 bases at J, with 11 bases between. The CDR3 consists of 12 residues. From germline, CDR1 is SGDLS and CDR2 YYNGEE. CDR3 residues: CASSGIGGKLFF. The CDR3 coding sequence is TGTGCCAGCAGCGGAATCGGGGGGAAACTGTTTTTT. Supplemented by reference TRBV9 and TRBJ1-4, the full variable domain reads DSGVTQTPKHLITATGQRVTLRCSPRSGDLSVYWYQQSLDQGLQFLIQYYNGEERAKGNILERFSAQQFPDLHSELNLSSLELGDSALYFCASSGIGGKLFFGSGTQLSVL.

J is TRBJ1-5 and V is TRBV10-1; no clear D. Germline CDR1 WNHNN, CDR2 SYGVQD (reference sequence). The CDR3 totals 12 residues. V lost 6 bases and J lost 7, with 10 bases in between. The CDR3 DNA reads TGCGCCAGCAGCTCGACCAACCAGCCCCAGCATTTT. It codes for CASSSTNQPQHF.

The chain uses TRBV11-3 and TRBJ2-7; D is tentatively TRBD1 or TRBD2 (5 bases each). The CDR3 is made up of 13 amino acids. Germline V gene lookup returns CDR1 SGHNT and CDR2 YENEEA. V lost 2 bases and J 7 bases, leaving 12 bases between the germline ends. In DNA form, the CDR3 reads TGTGCCAGCAGCTTACGGGGCGTGGGGGAGCAGTACTTC. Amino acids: CASSLRGVGEQYF.

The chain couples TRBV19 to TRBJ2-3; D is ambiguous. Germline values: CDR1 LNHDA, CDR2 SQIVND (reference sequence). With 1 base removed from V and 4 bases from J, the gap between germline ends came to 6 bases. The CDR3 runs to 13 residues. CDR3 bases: TGTGCCAGTAGTATAGTAGTTCCAGATACGCAGTATTTT. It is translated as CASSIVVPDTQYF.

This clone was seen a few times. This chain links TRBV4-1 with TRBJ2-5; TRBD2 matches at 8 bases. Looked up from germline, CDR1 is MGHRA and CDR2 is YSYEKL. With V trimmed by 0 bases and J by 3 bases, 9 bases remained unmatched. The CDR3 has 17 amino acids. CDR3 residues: CASSQDVGLAGKETQYF. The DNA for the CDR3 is TGCGCCAGCAGCCAAGATGTTGGGCTAGCGGGTAAAGAGACCCAGTACTTC.

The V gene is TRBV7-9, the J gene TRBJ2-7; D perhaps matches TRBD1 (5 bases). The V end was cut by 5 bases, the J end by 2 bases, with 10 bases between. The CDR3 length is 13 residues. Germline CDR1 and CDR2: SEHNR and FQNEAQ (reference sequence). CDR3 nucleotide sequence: TGTGCCAGCAGCCCAGACAGAACCTACGAGCAGTACTTC. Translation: CASSPDRTYEQYF. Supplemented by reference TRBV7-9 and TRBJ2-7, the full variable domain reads DTGVSQNPRHKITKRGQNVTFRCDPISEHNRLYWYRQTLGQGPEFLTYFQNEAQLEKSRLLSDRFSAERPKGSFSTLEIQRTEQGDSAMYLCASSPDRTYEQYFGPGTRLTVT.

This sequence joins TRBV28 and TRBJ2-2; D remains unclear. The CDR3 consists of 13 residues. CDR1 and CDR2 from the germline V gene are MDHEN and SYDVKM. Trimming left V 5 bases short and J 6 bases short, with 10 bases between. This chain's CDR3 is CASSPSLSGELFF. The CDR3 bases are TGTGCCAGCAGTCCGAGCTTGTCCGGGGAGCTGTTTTTT. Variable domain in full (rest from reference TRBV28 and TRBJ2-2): DVKVTQSSRYLVKRTGEKVFLECVQDMDHENMFWYRQDPGLGLRLIYFSYDVKMKEKGDIPEGYSVSREKKERFSLILESASTNQTSMYLCASSPSLSGELFFGEGSRLTVL.

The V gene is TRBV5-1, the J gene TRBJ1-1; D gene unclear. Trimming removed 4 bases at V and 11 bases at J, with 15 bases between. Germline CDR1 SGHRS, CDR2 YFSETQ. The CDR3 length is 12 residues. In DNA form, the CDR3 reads TGCGCCAGCAGCCCGGAGGTGGGTTCGGCTTTCTTT. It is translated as CASSPEVGSAFF. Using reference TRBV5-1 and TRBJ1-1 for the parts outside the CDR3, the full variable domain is KAGVTQTPRYLIKTRGQQVTLSCSPISGHRSVSWYQQTPGQGLQFLFEYFSETQRNKGNFPGRFSGRQFSNSRSEMNVSTLELGDSALYLCASSPEVGSAFFGQGTRLTVV.

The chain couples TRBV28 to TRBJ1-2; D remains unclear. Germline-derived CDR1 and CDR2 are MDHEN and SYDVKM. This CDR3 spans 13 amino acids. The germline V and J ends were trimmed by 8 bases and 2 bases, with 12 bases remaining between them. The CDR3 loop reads CASGEVGNYGYTF. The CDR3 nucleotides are TGTGCCAGCGGTGAGGTCGGGAACTATGGCTACACCTTC.

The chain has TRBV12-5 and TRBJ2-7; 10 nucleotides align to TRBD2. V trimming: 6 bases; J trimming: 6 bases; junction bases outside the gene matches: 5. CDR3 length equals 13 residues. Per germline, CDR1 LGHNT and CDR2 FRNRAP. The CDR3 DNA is TGTGCTAGTGGCGCTAGCGGGAGTGGCGAGCAGTACTTC. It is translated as CASGASGSGEQYF.

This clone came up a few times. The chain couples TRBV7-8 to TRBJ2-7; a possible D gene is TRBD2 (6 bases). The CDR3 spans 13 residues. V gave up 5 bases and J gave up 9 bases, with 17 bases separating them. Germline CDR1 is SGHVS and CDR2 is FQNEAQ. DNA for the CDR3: TGTGCCAGCAGCCCGGGGACTGCCCCTGTGCAGTACTTC. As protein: CASSPGTAPVQYF. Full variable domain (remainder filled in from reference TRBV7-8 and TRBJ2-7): GAGVSQSPRYKVAKRGQDVALRCDPISGHVSLFWYQQALGQGPEFLTYFQNEAQLDKSGLPSDRFFAERPEGSVSTLKIQRTQQEDSAVYLCASSPGTAPVQYFGPGTRLTVT.

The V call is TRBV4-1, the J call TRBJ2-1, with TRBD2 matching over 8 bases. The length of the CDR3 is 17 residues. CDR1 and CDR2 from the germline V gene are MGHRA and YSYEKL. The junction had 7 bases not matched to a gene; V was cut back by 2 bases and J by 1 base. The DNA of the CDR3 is TGCGCCAGCAGCCAAAGGTCGGCGGGAGGTTCCTACAATGAGCAGTTCTTC. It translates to CASSQRSAGGSYNEQFF.

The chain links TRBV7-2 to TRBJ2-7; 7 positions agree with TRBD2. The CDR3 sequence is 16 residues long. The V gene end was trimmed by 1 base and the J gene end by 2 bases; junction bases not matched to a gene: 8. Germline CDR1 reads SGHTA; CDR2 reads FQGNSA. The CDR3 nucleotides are TGTGCCAGCAGCTTAGTCGGGGAGGGACTCACCTACGAGCAGTACTTC. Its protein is CASSLVGEGLTYEQYF.